Listed below are T cell receptor beta chains from one sample, sequenced in a study of blood T cell repertoires in COVID-19. TCRdb's copy holds only in-frame clones and misses some; the assay was immunoSEQ multiplex PCR. The sample holds 100,000 to 150,000 clones, about 87% seen once. The material sequenced was peripheral blood. All receptors come from a man in his forties or fifties with acute or convalescent COVID-19. Each CDR3 is given with its conserved first and last residue. A D gene is named only where the DNA matches it firmly. A clone size is listed for some rows: how often the clone was seen (once, few, many), or a class if it is expanded.

J	size	D	V	DNA	CDR3
TRBJ2-1	.	TRBD2	TRBV18	TGTGCCAGCTCACAGTCCTCTAGCGGGGGTCTAAATGAGCAGTTCTTC	CASSQSSSGGLNEQFF
TRBJ1-4	once	.	TRBV6-5	TGTGCCAGCAGTTACTCGACGGGAACTAATGAAAAACTGTTTTTT	CASSYSTGTNEKLFF
TRBJ1-2	few	.	TRBV6-5	TGTGCCAGCAGAACGGGAAACTATGGCTACACCTTC	CASRTGNYGYTF
TRBJ2-1	.	TRBD1	TRBV3-1/TRBV3-2	TGTGCCAGCAGCCAGCGGGACAGGAGCAATGAGCAGTTCTTC	CASSQRDRSNEQFF
TRBJ1-2	.	TRBD1	TRBV9	TGTGCCAGCAGCAATCGGACAGGGGTAGGTGGCTACACCTTC	CASSNRTGVGGYTF
TRBJ1-5	.	.	TRBV5-1	TGCGCCAGCAGCTTGGACAGAGATCAGCCCCAGCATTTT	CASSLDRDQPQHF
TRBJ1-6	.	.	TRBV19	TGTGCCAGTAGAGCACAGGGAGATAATTCACCCCTCCACTTT	CASRAQGDNSPLHF
TRBJ2-3	once	.	TRBV7-6	TGTGCCAGCAGCTTAGGTCTGGTCGGGAGCACAGATACGCAGTATTTT	CASSLGLVGSTDTQYF
TRBJ1-6	.	.	TRBV14	TGTGCCAGCAGCCAAGTAATCGGGTTATCCTATAATTCACCCCTCCACTTT	CASSQVIGLSYNSPLHF
TRBJ1-2	.	TRBD1	TRBV19	TGTGCCAGTAGCAGTACCTCCGGGACAGGGTTTGGCCACACCTTC	CASSSTSGTGFGHTF
TRBJ2-3	few	.	TRBV5-1	TGCGCCAGCAGCTTGGGCGGTACTAGCACAGATACGCAGTATTTT	CASSLGGTSTDTQYF
TRBJ2-7	.	TRBD1	TRBV6-5	TGTGCCAGCATTACCACGACAGGGACGGCCGAGCAGTACTTC	CASITTTGTAEQYF
TRBJ1-5	.	TRBD1	TRBV6-1	TGTGCCAGCAGTGAAGGGGGCAGGGGGCTTTTTCAGCCCCAGCATTTT	CASSEGGRGLFQPQHF
TRBJ1-3	.	.	TRBV6-5	TGTGCCAGCTTTCTCGGGGGGGCTGCGGGAAACACCATATATTTT	CASFLGGAAGNTIYF
TRBJ1-6	.	.	TRBV27	TGTGCCAGCAGTTTATCCGAGGGATCACCCCTCCACTTT	CASSLSEGSPLHF
TRBJ2-7	few	.	TRBV1	TGCACCAGCAGCCAACGGCATAGCGGGGGGGCCTACGAGCAGTACTTC	CTSSQRHSGGAYEQYF
TRBJ2-2	few	TRBD2	TRBV28	TGTGCCAGCAGTACCTTTTGGGACAATATACCCGGGAGGGTCTCCGGGGAGCTGTTTTTT	CASSTFWDNIPGRVSGELFF
TRBJ1-2	.	.	TRBV3-1/TRBV3-2	TGTGCCAGCAGCCCCGGGGGGTTGGACGGAAACTATGGCTACACCTTC	CASSPGGLDGNYGYTF
TRBJ2-1	.	TRBD2	TRBV3-1/TRBV3-2	TGTGCCAGCAGCCCCTTAGCGGGACACTCCTACAATGAGCAGTTCTTC	CASSPLAGHSYNEQFF
TRBJ1-6	once	TRBD1	TRBV3-1/TRBV3-2	TGTGCCAGCAGCCGGACAGGGTACGAATCACCCCTCCACTTT	CASSRTGYESPLHF
TRBJ1-1	.	.	TRBV9	TGTGCCAGCAGCCCCCGCACCCCCTCACTGGCTGAAGCTTTCTTT	CASSPRTPSLAEAFF
TRBJ2-7	.	.	TRBV5-1	TGCGCCAGCGCCGAACAGGTGAGCTCCTACGAGCAGTACTTC	CASAEQVSSYEQYF
TRBJ1-1	.	.	TRBV4-2	TGTGCCAGCCAACCTAGGCCCCGCGACACTGAAGCTTTCTTT	CASQPRPRDTEAFF
TRBJ2-3	.	TRBD2	TRBV5-1	TGCGCCAGCAGCCCCGTGCTAGCGGGAGTGGCAGATACGCAGTATTTT	CASSPVLAGVADTQYF
TRBJ2-1	.	TRBD2	TRBV6-5	TGTGCCAGCAGGGGACTAGCGCTTTACAATGAGCAGTTCTTC	CASRGLALYNEQFF
TRBJ2-1	.	.	TRBV5-1	TGCGCCAGCAGCTTCCAGGGTAATGAGCAGTTCTTC	CASSFQGNEQFF
TRBJ2-1	once	.	TRBV18	TGTGCCAGCTCACAGACCGGAGGGGGCGGCTACAATGAGCAGTTCTTC	CASSQTGGGGYNEQFF
TRBJ1-2	once	.	TRBV19	TGTGCCAGTAGTATAAGGGGACTCTATGGCTACACCTTC	CASSIRGLYGYTF
TRBJ1-1	.	.	TRBV19	TGTGCCAGTAGTATACGAGAGACTGAAGCTTTCTTT	CASSIRETEAFF
TRBJ1-2	.	TRBD1	TRBV9	TGTGCCAGCAGCGTAGCTATGGGACAGGGAAAGAGAGGCTACACCTTC	CASSVAMGQGKRGYTF
TRBJ2-2	.	.	TRBV4-1	TGCGCCAGCAGCCCCGGGTTGGTCCCCGGGGAGCTGTTTTTT	CASSPGLVPGELFF
TRBJ2-5	.	TRBD1	TRBV27	TGTGCCAGCAGCCGAGGACCGGGACAGGGTGAAGAGACCCAGTACTTC	CASSRGPGQGEETQYF
TRBJ1-4	.	TRBD1	TRBV20-1	TGCAGTGCTAGTCGTGGGACAGGGGGTGAAAAACTGTTTTTT	CSASRGTGGEKLFF
TRBJ1-1	.	.	TRBV6-1	TGTGCCAGCAGTGATTTTGGCAGATCGAACACTGAAGCTTTCTTT	CASSDFGRSNTEAFF
TRBJ1-6	.	.	TRBV2	TGTGCCAGCAGTGAAGAGGGGTCTAATACGGCCCTCCACTTT	CASSEEGSNTALHF
TRBJ1-1	.	.	TRBV28	TGTGCCAGCAGACCCACCGCTCTGGCCGCCGTGAACACTGAAGCTTTCTTT	CASRPTALAAVNTEAFF
TRBJ1-5	.	.	TRBV1	TGCACCAGCAGCCAACCTATTATAGGGACACGGCGGCGTGGGCAGCCCCAGCATTTT	CTSSQPIIGTRRRGQPQHF
TRBJ2-3	.	TRBD2	TRBV2	TGTGCCAGCAGGGCTAGCGGGGGGTCAGATACGCAGTATTTT	CASRASGGSDTQYF
TRBJ1-2	.	.	TRBV29-1	TGCAGCACGAAGGCCCCAGGGGACTATGGCTACACCTTC	CSTKAPGDYGYTF
TRBJ1-3	.	.	TRBV6-6	TGTGCCAGCAGTCGGAACAGTGCCCTCTCCTCTGGAAACACCATATATTTT	CASSRNSALSSGNTIYF
TRBJ1-5	.	.	TRBV10-3	TGTGCCATCAGAAGACAGGAAAATCAGCCCCAGCATTTT	CAIRRQENQPQHF
TRBJ2-7	.	TRBD1	TRBV28	TGTGCCAGCAGCCCCGGGGGACAGGGCTACGAGCAGTACTTC	CASSPGGQGYEQYF